One sample yielded the 22 T cell receptor beta chains listed below, sequenced in a study of vaccination and CD4 T cells after COVID-19. The antigens for these receptors are not known. Sequence data for DNA of cultured CD4+ T cells were generated by the Oncomine TCR Beta short-read assay. TCRdb used MiXCR to reprocess the PCR reads, holding one entry per CDR3 protein. The sample shows about 19,000 distinct CDR3 sequences, approximately 42% of them seen only once. Treatment meaning: approximately 9-day PBMC culture with coronavirus spike peptide pools or control peptides (ViraFEST assay). Sample: CD4+ T cells from blood, cultured in vitro, taken before SARS-CoV-2 vaccination. Source of these receptors: a human donor who had recovered from COVID-19.

V gene TRBV6-1 combines with J gene TRBJ2-3, with D possibly being TRBD2 (7 bases). The CDR3 loop spans 16 amino acids. Germline V lookup: CDR1 MNHNS, CDR2 SASEGT. V lost 5 bases and J 3 bases, leaving 18 bases between the germline ends. This CDR3 reads CASSLKWEGGTDTQYF. DNA for the CDR3: TGTGCCAGCAGTCTAAAATGGGAGGGGGGGACAGATACGCAGTATTTT.

V is TRBV24-1 and J is TRBJ1-1, with D hard to call. With 1 base removed from V and 1 base from J, the gap between germline ends came to 6 bases. The germline V gene has CDR1 KGHDR and CDR2 SFDVKD. This CDR3 is 14 amino acids long. CDR3 nucleotide sequence: TGTGCCACCAGTGATTTACGGCAGAACACTGAAGCTTTCTTT. This sequence encodes CATSDLRQNTEAFF.

In this sample, this clonotype turned up a few times. This chain links TRBV5-1 with TRBJ1-1, with D hard to call. The CDR3 consists of 16 residues. The germline V and J ends were trimmed by 0 bases and 4 bases, with 16 bases remaining between them. Germline assignment: CDR1 SGHRS and CDR2 YFSETQ. The CDR3 loop is CASSLAAARKGTEAFF. CDR3 DNA: TGCGCCAGCAGCTTGGCGGCCGCCCGGAAGGGCACTGAAGCTTTCTTT.

V is TRBV10-3 and J is TRBJ2-1; D unclear. The end of the DNA fits TRBJ2-7 better, so the J call may be wrong. Looked up from germline, CDR1 is ENHRY and CDR2 is SYGVKD. CDR3 length: 18 amino acids. In DNA form, the CDR3 reads TGTGCCATCAGTGATGGTTTCCGAGGACCCAATCTTAACTACGAGCAGTACTTC. Protein product: CAISDGFRGPNLNYEQYF.

This clonotype occurred a few times. The chain has TRBV10-3 and TRBJ1-1; maybe TRBD1 (5 bases). Germline V CDR1 and CDR2: ENHRY, SYGVKD. The CDR3 contains 16 residues. Trimming took 10 bases from V and 7 from J, leaving 28 bases between them. The CDR3 here is CATLLVSGPARIEAFF. The CDR3 DNA follows: TGTGCCACCCTCCTAGTTTCGGGGCCCGCAAGGATTGAAGCTTTCTTT.

The sample holds a few counts of this clonotype. This sequence joins TRBV27 and TRBJ2-4; no definite D call. Germline V CDR1 and CDR2: MNHEY, SMNVEV (reference sequence). The V and J ends lost 3 bases and 6 bases respectively, with 12 bases between them. The CDR3 sequence is 14 residues long. The CDR3 DNA sequence: TGTGCCAGCAGTTTTGGGTCGGATGGAAACATTCAGTACTTC. It translates to CASSFGSDGNIQYF.

This clonotype has a handful of counts. The V and J genes are TRBV2 and TRBJ2-3, with 13 positions matching TRBD2. The germline CDR1 and CDR2 sequences are SNHLY and FYNNEI. The CDR3 extends over 16 amino acids. Losses at the gene ends were 1 base for V and 6 bases for J; bases not matched to a gene: 4. The CDR3 nucleotides read TGTGCCAGCAGTGAAGTACTAGCGGGAGGGGATGATACGCAGTATTTT. It translates to CASSEVLAGGDDTQYF.

The chain carries TRBV29-1 and TRBJ1-1; 8 bases align to TRBD1. This CDR3 is built from 12 residues. Germline CDR1 and CDR2: SQVTM and ANQGSEA. With 2 bases clipped from V and 9 bases from J, the junction kept 5 bases outside the gene matches. The CDR3 DNA reads as TGCAGCGTTGAATCGGACAGGGAGAAAGCTTTCTTT. Amino acids: CSVESDREKAFF.

This clonotype was observed once. The chain is built from TRBV28 and TRBJ2-5, with D perhaps matching TRBD1 (6 bases). The V end was cut by 4 bases, the J end by 5 bases, with 17 bases between. Germline CDR1 is MDHEN and CDR2 is SYDVKM. CDR3 length: 15 amino acids. The DNA for the CDR3 is TGTGCCAGCAGTTCACCACAGGGTAGGGGGGAGACCCAGTACTTC. Amino acid sequence: CASSSPQGRGETQYF.

This clonotype was recorded only once. The rearrangement links TRBV27 to TRBJ2-1; 12 bases agree with TRBD2. V dropped 6 bases and J dropped 2; count of bases not matched to a gene: 5. Germline loops: CDR1 MNHEY, CDR2 SMNVEV (reference sequence). This CDR3 has 16 residues. In DNA, the CDR3 is TGTGCCAGCAGGCATTCTAGCGGGAGGGCCTACAATGAGCAGTTCTTC. Amino acids: CASRHSSGRAYNEQFF.

V usage is TRBV6-1 and J usage is TRBJ2-7; D is perhaps TRBD1 (6 bases). The V end lost 4 bases, the J end lost 4 bases, and 17 bases lay between the germline ends. This CDR3 comprises 15 residues. Germline CDR1 reads MNHNS; CDR2 reads SASEGT. DNA of the CDR3: TGTGCCAGCAGTGCCCTCCCTGGGACAAATTACGAGCAGTACTTC. This translates into CASSALPGTNYEQYF.

The chain recombines TRBV7-2 with TRBJ2-3, with 8 bases fitting TRBD2. The V gene end was trimmed by 2 bases and the J gene end by 1 base; junction bases not matched to a gene: 5. Germline values: CDR1 SGHTA, CDR2 FQGNSA. The CDR3 consists of 16 residues. CDR3 sequence: CASSLRGGAGTDTQYF. CDR3 DNA sequence: TGTGCCAGCAGCTTACGGGGGGGGGCTGGCACAGATACGCAGTATTTT.

The rearrangement uses TRBV7-8 and TRBJ2-7; D is perhaps TRBD2 (6 bases). CDR3 length: 14 residues. The ends were cut back, 0 bases at V and 5 bases at J, with 11 bases in the middle. Germline loops: CDR1 SGHVS, CDR2 FQNEAQ. DNA for the CDR3: TGTGCCAGCAGCTTAGCCGTTTGGGGGGACGAGCAGTACTTC. Translating it yields CASSLAVWGDEQYF.

This clonotype was detected only a few times. V gene TRBV20-1 combines with J gene TRBJ1-1; D gene unclear. Trimming removed 5 bases from V and 0 bases from J, with 16 bases in between. The CDR3 is 15 amino acids. Per the germline V gene, CDR1 is DFQATT and CDR2 is SNEGSKA (reference sequence). CDR3: CSAPGKELVNTEAFF. CDR3 bases: TGCAGTGCTCCGGGGAAGGAATTAGTGAACACTGAAGCTTTCTTT.

The chain links TRBV30 to TRBJ2-5, with 7 nucleotides matching TRBD2. Germline CDR1 GTSNPN, CDR2 SVGIG (reference sequence). The CDR3 consists of 13 residues. V shed 4 bases and J 4 bases; nucleotides not matched to a gene: 6. CDR3 nucleotides: TGTGCCTGGAAACGGGGCGGGGGAGAGACCCAGTACTTC. Translation: CAWKRGGGETQYF.

The rearrangement uses TRBV9 and TRBJ2-1, with D uncertain. Trimming took 1 base from V and 3 from J, leaving 14 bases between them. The germline V gene has CDR1 SGDLS and CDR2 YYNGEE. This CDR3 is built from 16 residues. CDR3 residues: CASSVTADWGYNEQFF. DNA for the CDR3: TGTGCCAGCAGCGTAACCGCAGACTGGGGCTACAATGAGCAGTTCTTC.

The rearrangement joins TRBV29-1 to TRBJ1-2, with 10 positions matching TRBD1. CDR3 length: 14 amino acids. The germline V gene encodes CDR1 SQVTM and CDR2 ANQGSEA. The V gene end was trimmed by 6 bases and the J gene end by 4 bases; junction bases not matched to a gene: 8. CDR3 bases: TGCAGCGTGGGACAGGGGTCCCTTAGCTATGGCTACACCTTC. Amino acid sequence: CSVGQGSLSYGYTF.

CDR3 loop: CASSSHLYGYTF. For the CDR3, the DNA is TGTGCCAGCAGCTCGCATCTCTATGGCTACACCTTC. The chain uses TRBV5-6 and TRBJ1-2, with D unclear. CDR3 length equals 12 residues. V lost 3 bases and J lost 4, with 7 bases in between. The germline gives CDR1 SGHDT, CDR2 YYEEEE.

The J gene is TRBJ1-3, the V gene TRBV6-1; tentative D call: TRBD1 (5 bases). This CDR3 contains 16 residues. Trimming removed 6 bases at V and 2 bases at J, with 17 bases between. Germline assignment: CDR1 MNHNS and CDR2 SASEGT. The CDR3, as DNA: TGTGCCAGCAGGGAACCCAGCGGGACCACTGGAAACACCATATATTTT. Translation: CASREPSGTTGNTIYF.

The chain uses TRBV7-2 and TRBJ2-1; 7 nucleotides line up with TRBD2. Germline CDR1 and CDR2: SGHTA and FQGNSA. With V trimmed by 6 bases and J by 3 bases, 8 bases remained unmatched. The CDR3 loop spans 15 amino acids. CDR3 loop: CASRTPGLIYNEQFF. For the CDR3, the DNA is TGTGCCAGCAGGACACCGGGACTAATCTACAATGAGCAGTTCTTC.

This rearrangement joins TRBV20-1 to TRBJ2-7; D is possibly TRBD2 (6 bases). Trimming left V 3 bases short and J 0 bases short, with 12 bases between. This CDR3 spans 14 amino acids. Germline V gives CDR1 DFQATT, CDR2 SNEGSKA (reference sequence). CDR3 amino acids: CSARGGANSYEQYF. The CDR3 DNA is TGCAGTGCTAGGGGAGGCGCGAACTCCTACGAGCAGTACTTC.

CDR3 sequence: CASTGEHYGYTF. The CDR3 DNA follows: TGTGCCAGCACGGGGGAGCACTATGGCTACACCTTC. The genes are TRBV5-4 and TRBJ1-2, with D tentatively TRBD1 (5 bases). With 6 bases removed from V and 3 bases from J, the gap between germline ends came to 9 bases. CDR3 length equals 12 residues. Looked up from germline, CDR1 is SGHNT and CDR2 is YYREEE (reference sequence).